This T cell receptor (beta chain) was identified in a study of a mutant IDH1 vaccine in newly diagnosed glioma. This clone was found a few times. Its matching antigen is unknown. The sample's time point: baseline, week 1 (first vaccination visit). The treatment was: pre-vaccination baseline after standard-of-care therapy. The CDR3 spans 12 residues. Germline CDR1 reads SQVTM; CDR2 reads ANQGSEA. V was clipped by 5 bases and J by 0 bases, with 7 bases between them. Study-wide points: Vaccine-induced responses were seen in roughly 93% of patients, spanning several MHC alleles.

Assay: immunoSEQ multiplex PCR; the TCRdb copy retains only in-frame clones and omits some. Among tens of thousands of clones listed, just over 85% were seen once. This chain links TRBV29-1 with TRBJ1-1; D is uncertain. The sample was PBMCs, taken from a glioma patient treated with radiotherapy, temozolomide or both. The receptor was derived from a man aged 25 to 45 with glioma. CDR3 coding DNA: TGCAGCGTTTCCGGGATGAACACTGAAGCTTTCTTT. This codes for CSVSGMNTEAFF.